Each of the 30 T cell receptor beta chains below was sequenced from the same sample in a study of T cell clones after liver transplantation. The data were produced by immunoSEQ multiplex PCR, yet TCRdb's version contains in-frame clones alone and is incomplete. In the table there are tens of thousands of clones, 86% of which are singletons. Sequenced material: CD8+ T cells from blood, taken 12 months after liver transplant. The receptors shown here come from a human patient who received a liver transplant. The T cells may partly be graft donor cells.

V usage is TRBV28 and J usage is TRBJ1-3; possibly TRBD1 for D (5 bases). The CDR3 is 16 residues long. V was trimmed by 4 bases and J by 1 base, leaving 14 bases between them. Per germline, CDR1 MDHEN and CDR2 SYDVKM. CDR3 sequence: CASSSWGEWSGNTIYF. In DNA form, the CDR3 reads TGTGCCAGCAGTTCCTGGGGGGAATGGTCTGGAAACACCATATATTTT.

This chain connects TRBV10-3 to TRBJ1-1; D gene ambiguous. Trimming pared 0 bases from V and 0 bases from J, leaving 8 bases between. Per germline, CDR1 ENHRY and CDR2 SYGVKD. This CDR3 contains 15 residues. CDR3 sequence reads: CAISESTGMNTEAFF. For the CDR3, the DNA is TGTGCCATCAGTGAGTCGACGGGGATGAACACTGAAGCTTTCTTT.

The genes are TRBV4-3 and TRBJ2-7; maybe TRBD2 (6 bases). The CDR3 sequence is 16 residues long. CDR1 is LGHNA and CDR2 is YSLEER in the germline V gene. V was pared by 0 bases and J by 0 bases, with 12 bases between. This CDR3 is CASSQDRGTGSYEQYF. CDR3 nucleotide sequence: TGCGCCAGCAGCCAAGATCGGGGGACGGGCTCCTACGAGCAGTACTTC.

The rearrangement uses TRBV7-9 and TRBJ2-3; 13 nucleotides align to TRBD2. The CDR3 totals 16 residues. With 2 bases clipped from V and 2 bases from J, the junction kept 1 base outside the gene matches. Germline V CDR1 and CDR2: SEHNR, FQNEAQ (reference sequence). As DNA, the CDR3 is TGTGCCAGCAGCTTAACTAGCGGGAGGGACACAGATACGCAGTATTTT. This codes for CASSLTSGRDTDTQYF.

This clone is large within its sample. At one end the junction does not follow the germline gene, possibly because of a read error. The rearrangement uses TRBV2 and TRBJ2-1, with 10 nucleotides matching TRBD2. In germline, CDR1 is SNHLY, CDR2 FYNNEI. CDR3 size: 15 residues. The CDR3 protein is CAGSSPSGSNNEQFF. The CDR3, as DNA: TGTGCCGGCAGCTCCCCTAGCGGGAGTAACAATGAGCAGTTCTTC.

This clone was detected only once. The chain uses TRBV10-3 and TRBJ1-1, with TRBD1 matching 7 bases. The V and J ends lost 6 bases and 0 bases, in that order; junction bases with no gene match: 4. There are 14 residues in the CDR3. Germline V CDR1 and CDR2: ENHRY, SYGVKD. CDR3 in DNA: TGTGCCATCAGCCCAGGGGGGATGAACACTGAAGCTTTCTTT. This encodes CAISPGGMNTEAFF.

The V and J genes are TRBV5-4 and TRBJ2-3; D may be TRBD1 or TRBD2 (5 bases each). CDR3 length: 12 residues. The V gene lost 4 bases and the J gene lost 2 bases, with 5 bases spanning the gap. Germline V lookup: CDR1 SGHNT, CDR2 YYREEE (reference sequence). This CDR3 reads CASSGTTDTQYF. DNA for the CDR3: TGTGCCAGCAGCGGGACCACAGATACGCAGTATTTT.

J is TRBJ1-5 and V is TRBV19, with a weak D call TRBD1 (5 bases). From germline, CDR1 is LNHDA and CDR2 SQIVND (reference sequence). The CDR3 extends over 12 amino acids. With 3 bases removed from V and 7 bases from J, the gap between germline ends came to 7 bases. The CDR3 nucleotides are TGTGCCAGTAGTATGGGGGTACAGCCCCAGCATTTT. Its translation: CASSMGVQPQHF.

In this sample, this clone turned up a few times. The V call is TRBV5-4, the J call TRBJ2-3, with D perhaps matching TRBD1 or TRBD2 (5 bases each). Trimming removed 1 base at V and 2 bases at J, with 14 bases between. The CDR3 sequence is 16 residues long. Germline CDR1 reads SGHNT; CDR2 reads YYREEE (reference sequence). The CDR3 DNA is TGTGCCAGCAGCTTGTGGGGGATGGGGGACACAGATACGCAGTATTTT. Its protein is CASSLWGMGDTDTQYF.

The chain couples TRBV19 to TRBJ1-2, with D perhaps TRBD1 (5 bases). V lost 10 bases and J 0 bases, leaving 21 bases between the germline ends. The CDR3 extends over 16 amino acids. The V gene's germline CDR1 is LNHDA and CDR2 SQIVND (reference sequence). The CDR3 region has the DNA TGTGCCACCCGACTAGGGGTCGGACTAGCTAACTATGGCTACACCTTC. It encodes CATRLGVGLANYGYTF.

The rearrangement links TRBV4-3 to TRBJ2-1; D ambiguous. This CDR3 comprises 16 residues. In germline, CDR1 is LGHNA, CDR2 YSLEER. With 0 bases removed from V and 4 bases from J, the gap between germline ends came to 13 bases. The CDR3 DNA reads TGCGCCAGCAGCCAAGATCGGGCAGGAAATTACAATGAGCAGTTCTTC. This translates into CASSQDRAGNYNEQFF.

The gene calls are TRBV27 and TRBJ1-5; D is unclear. Looked up from germline, CDR1 is MNHEY and CDR2 is SMNVEV (reference sequence). Trimming left V 2 bases short and J 2 bases short, with 10 bases between. This CDR3 has 15 residues. The CDR3 sequence: CASSLGGSGNQPQHF. The CDR3 region has the DNA TGTGCCAGCAGTTTAGGAGGGTCGGGCAATCAGCCCCAGCATTTT.

This chain connects TRBV9 to TRBJ2-3; D remains unclear. Germline CDR1 is SGDLS and CDR2 is YYNGEE. The V and J ends lost 4 bases and 3 bases respectively, with 9 bases between them. The CDR3 has 13 amino acids. In nucleotides, the CDR3 is TGTGCCAGCAGCCGCCTTGGGACAGATACGCAGTATTTT. This encodes CASSRLGTDTQYF.

This chain links TRBV19 with TRBJ2-7, with 10 bases fitting TRBD2. Trimming took 0 bases from V and 3 from J; bases not matched to a gene: 8. Looked up from germline, CDR1 is LNHDA and CDR2 is SQIVND (reference sequence). This CDR3 comprises 17 residues. The CDR3 region has the DNA TGTGCCAGTAGTATAGAATGGCCAGCGGGAGGGGTCTACGAGCAGTACTTC. Its protein product is CASSIEWPAGGVYEQYF. Looking up the rest from reference TRBV19 and TRBJ2-7 gives the full variable domain: DGGITQSPKYLFRKEGQNVTLSCEQNLNHDAMYWYRQDPGQGLRLIYYSQIVNDFQKGDIAEGYSVSREKKESFPLTVTSAQKNPTAFYLCASSIEWPAGGVYEQYFGPGTRLTVT.

In its sample, this clone was seen once. This chain uses TRBV29-1 with TRBJ1-2, with a tentative D call TRBD1 (5 bases). The V gene lost 7 bases and the J gene lost 4 bases, with 10 bases spanning the gap. Germline lookup yields CDR1 SQVTM and CDR2 ANQGSEA. The CDR3 totals 11 residues. CDR3 residues: CSGGEGYGYTF. CDR3 nucleotide sequence: TGCAGCGGGGGGGAGGGCTATGGCTACACCTTC.

This chain connects TRBV28 to TRBJ2-2; maybe TRBD1 (5 bases). The germline V gene encodes CDR1 MDHEN and CDR2 SYDVKM. This CDR3 spans 17 amino acids. V was clipped by 4 bases and J by 6 bases, with 21 bases between them. The CDR3 DNA follows: TGTGCCAGCAGTTCCCTAACGGAGTGGGGCGGCTCCGGGGAGCTGTTTTTT. Translation gives CASSSLTEWGGSGELFF.

V gene TRBV11-2 combines with J gene TRBJ1-5; maybe TRBD1 (5 bases). CDR1 is SGHAT and CDR2 is FQNNGV in the germline V gene. V shed 2 bases and J shed 0 bases, with 8 bases lying between them. The CDR3 loop spans 15 amino acids. The CDR3 coding sequence is TGTGCCAGCAGCTTAACTGGGGCTAGCAATCAGCCCCAGCATTTT. Protein sequence: CASSLTGASNQPQHF.

This clone was seen just once. V usage is TRBV9 and J usage is TRBJ2-7, with D perhaps TRBD1 (5 bases). The CDR3 contains 15 residues. Germline loops: CDR1 SGDLS, CDR2 YYNGEE. With 0 bases removed from V and 0 bases from J, the gap between germline ends came to 10 bases. CDR3 nucleotides: TGTGCCAGCAGCGTAGAGGTGGACACCTCCTACGAGCAGTACTTC. Amino acids: CASSVEVDTSYEQYF.

The chain uses TRBV7-6 and TRBJ1-5; D is possibly TRBD1 (6 bases). Germline V gene sequence: CDR1 SGHVS, CDR2 FNYEAQ. This CDR3 is 12 amino acids long. The CDR3 protein is CEQGFTNQPQHF. The CDR3 nucleotides read TGTGAGCAGGGGTTTACCAATCAGCCCCAGCATTTT.

The chain carries TRBV30 and TRBJ2-6; 12 positions match TRBD2. Germline CDR1 and CDR2: GTSNPN and SVGIG (reference sequence). The CDR3 is 19 residues long. V shed 3 bases and J 0 bases; nucleotides not matched to a gene: 9. The CDR3 is CAWSRGTSGLSSGANVLTF. The CDR3 DNA reads as TGTGCCTGGAGCCGTGGGACTAGCGGGTTGAGCTCTGGGGCCAACGTCCTGACTTTC.

This clone has just one count. The V and J genes are TRBV13 and TRBJ2-7; D call uncertain. The CDR3 runs 11 residues. CDR1 and CDR2 from the germline V gene are PRHDT and FYEKMQ (reference sequence). Trimming left V 3 bases short and J 4 bases short, with 4 bases between. CDR3 nucleotides: TGTGCCAGCAGCTTTTTGTACGAGCAGTACTTC. Translation: CASSFLYEQYF.

The CDR3 DNA is TGTGCCAGCAGTTTTGGGACAGGGACCTACGAGCAGTACTTC. Protein: CASSFGTGTYEQYF. The rearrangement links TRBV5-6 to TRBJ2-7; 9 bases match TRBD1. The CDR3 covers 14 residues. The J segment lost 2 bases and the V segment lost 5 bases, leaving 5 bases of the junction unmatched. The germline V gene encodes CDR1 SGHDT and CDR2 YYEEEE.

The chain couples TRBV6-5 to TRBJ2-7; unclear D gene. CDR1 and CDR2 from the germline V gene are MNHEY and SVGAGI. CDR3 size: 13 residues. V lost 4 bases, J lost 2 bases, and 9 bases lay in between. The CDR3 is CASSWAEPYEQYF. CDR3 in DNA: TGTGCCAGCAGTTGGGCGGAGCCCTACGAGCAGTACTTC.

The chain uses TRBV6-5 and TRBJ2-7; the D gene could be TRBD1 or TRBD2 (6 bases each). CDR3 length equals 13 residues. The V gene lost 6 bases and the J gene lost 6 bases, with 15 bases spanning the gap. CDR1 is MNHEY, CDR2 SVGAGI, per germline. In nucleotides, the CDR3 is TGTGCCAGCAGCGAACAGGGAGGCTCCGAGCAGTACTTC. It specifies CASSEQGGSEQYF.

The chain carries TRBV11-3 and TRBJ2-7; perhaps D is TRBD1 or TRBD2 (5 bases each). V was trimmed by 3 bases and J by 7 bases, leaving 22 bases between them. Germline V CDR1 and CDR2: SGHNT, YENEEA. The CDR3 contains 16 residues. This CDR3 is CASSFPPGVRGGEQYF. CDR3 bases: TGTGCCAGCAGCTTTCCCCCCGGGGTCCGGGGCGGGGAGCAGTACTTC.

The chain has TRBV5-1 and TRBJ1-2; D call uncertain. V lost 0 bases to trimming and J lost 7 bases, with 4 bases between them. Germline V gene sequence: CDR1 SGHRS, CDR2 YFSETQ. CDR3 size: 11 residues. The CDR3 DNA is TGCGCCAGCAGCTTGGACGGTGGCTACACCTTC. Translating it yields CASSLDGGYTF.

The chain couples TRBV27 to TRBJ1-5; the D is unclear. The CDR3 is 14 residues long. Germline V gene data show CDR1 as MNHEY and CDR2 as SMNVEV (reference sequence). Trimming removed 6 bases from V and 5 bases from J, with 14 bases in between. CDR3 in amino acids: CASRAWGADQPQHF. DNA for the CDR3: TGTGCCAGCAGGGCTTGGGGAGCGGATCAGCCCCAGCATTTT.

This sequence joins TRBV10-2 and TRBJ2-1; tentative D call: TRBD2 (5 bases). Germline V gene sequence: CDR1 WSHSY, CDR2 SAAADI. This CDR3 contains 14 residues. V was trimmed by 6 bases and J by 7 bases, leaving 16 bases between them. The CDR3 coding sequence is TGCGCCAGCAGCGACGGGCTAGCATGGAATGAGCAGTTCTTC. This sequence encodes CASSDGLAWNEQFF.

The table lists this clone with a count of one. The CDR3 here is CASSEGEFYEQYF. The CDR3 coding sequence is TGTGCCAGCAGCGAGGGGGAATTCTACGAGCAGTACTTC. The chain links TRBV6-1 to TRBJ2-7, with TRBD1 as a possible D gene (6 bases). This CDR3 has 13 residues. V lost 6 bases and J lost 3, with 12 bases in between. The germline gives CDR1 MNHNS, CDR2 SASEGT.

The chain carries TRBV19 and TRBJ1-2; maybe TRBD1 (6 bases). The CDR3 is 13 residues long. With 5 bases removed from V and 8 bases from J, the gap between germline ends came to 15 bases. From germline, CDR1 is LNHDA and CDR2 SQIVND (reference sequence). CDR3 DNA: TGTGCCAGTAGTTCCGGGACACCCGGGGGCTACACCTTC. This gives the protein CASSSGTPGGYTF.